Each of the 21 T cell receptor beta chains below was sequenced from the same sample in a study of cytomegalovirus exposure and HLA in healthy donors. Vbeta (60) and Jbeta (13) primers were used in the PCR. The table came from immunoSEQ multiplex PCR; TCRdb's copy has only in-frame clones and leaves some out. Found here are 170,000 or so clones, about 85% of them singletons; the top ten hold 1.5% to 2.5%. Sequenced material: PBMCs. These receptors all come from a man between 18 and 35 years old in good health and CMV-seronegative.

The gene calls are TRBV9 and TRBJ2-7; 7 bases are a match to TRBD1. V shed 2 bases, J shed 1 base, and the junction held 3 bases outside the gene matches. CDR1 SGDLS and CDR2 YYNGEE come from the germline V gene. This CDR3 has 14 amino acids. Written as DNA, the CDR3 is TGTGCCAGCAGCGTGACGGACAGGTCCTACGAGCAGTACTTC. It encodes CASSVTDRSYEQYF. The full variable domain, with the rest looked up from reference TRBV9 and TRBJ2-7, is DSGVTQTPKHLITATGQRVTLRCSPRSGDLSVYWYQQSLDQGLQFLIQYYNGEERAKGNILERFSAQQFPDLHSELNLSSLELGDSALYFCASSVTDRSYEQYFGPGTRLTVT.

The CDR3, as DNA: TGTGCCAGCAGTTATGTCCAGGGGGACAATCAGCCCCAGCATTTT. It codes for CASSYVQGDNQPQHF. The chain uses TRBV6-6 and TRBJ1-5; 7 nucleotides align to TRBD1. Germline lookup yields CDR1 MNHNY and CDR2 SVGAGI (reference sequence). V gave up 3 bases and J gave up 3 bases; unmatched junction bases: 5. The CDR3 runs to 15 residues.

The CDR3 sequence is CASSPWGAYEQYF. The CDR3 DNA reads as TGTGCCAGCTCACCGTGGGGAGCCTACGAGCAGTACTTC. The chain combines TRBV18 with TRBJ2-7; D might be TRBD2 (5 bases). There are 13 residues in the CDR3. The germline V gene encodes CDR1 KGHSH and CDR2 LQKENI. Trimming shortened V by 3 bases and J by 2 bases, and 8 bases separated the two germline ends.

The chain is built from TRBV5-1 and TRBJ2-2, with a possible D match to TRBD1 (6 bases). The CDR3 has 13 amino acids. Germline V CDR1 and CDR2: SGHRS, YFSETQ. Trimming left V 3 bases short and J 4 bases short, with 7 bases between. The CDR3 DNA is TGCGCCAGCAGCTCAGGGGTCACCGGGGAGCTGTTTTTT. Translating it yields CASSSGVTGELFF.

This chain links TRBV6-5 with TRBJ2-1; TRBD1 is a possible D gene (5 bases). The V end was cut by 7 bases, the J end by 1 base, with 14 bases between. The CDR3 has 15 amino acids. Germline loops: CDR1 MNHEY, CDR2 SVGAGI. CDR3 DNA: TGTGCCAGCACCCCGGACAACCCTTCCTACAATGAGCAGTTCTTC. It yields the protein CASTPDNPSYNEQFF.

The V call is TRBV10-3, the J call TRBJ2-3; tentative D call: TRBD2 (6 bases). CDR1 and CDR2 from the germline V gene are ENHRY and SYGVKD. This CDR3 contains 14 residues. Trimming took off 7 bases at V and 0 bases at J, with 11 bases between the two ends. The CDR3 region is CAINRELSTDTQYF. DNA for the CDR3: TGTGCCATCAATCGGGAGCTCAGCACAGATACGCAGTATTTT.

The chain recombines TRBV6-6 with TRBJ2-1; 9 nucleotides line up with TRBD2. The CDR3 has 16 residues. Per the germline V gene, CDR1 is MNHNY and CDR2 is SVGAGI (reference sequence). The junction had 2 bases not matched to a gene; V was cut back by 2 bases and J by 0 bases. CDR3 region: CASSYHSGGSYNEQFF. CDR3 nucleotide sequence: TGTGCCAGCAGTTACCATAGCGGGGGCTCCTACAATGAGCAGTTCTTC.

The J gene is TRBJ2-1, the V gene TRBV5-1; D is perhaps TRBD1 (5 bases). The CDR3 is made up of 15 amino acids. V shed 4 bases and J shed 0 bases, with 11 bases lying between them. The germline gives CDR1 SGHRS, CDR2 YFSETQ. The CDR3 protein is CASSTDSVSYNEQFF. In DNA, the CDR3 is TGCGCCAGCAGCACCGACAGCGTCTCCTACAATGAGCAGTTCTTC. Using reference TRBV5-1 and TRBJ2-1 for the parts outside the CDR3, the full variable domain is KAGVTQTPRYLIKTRGQQVTLSCSPISGHRSVSWYQQTPGQGLQFLFEYFSETQRNKGNFPGRFSGRQFSNSRSEMNVSTLELGDSALYLCASSTDSVSYNEQFFGPGTRLTVL.

The chain combines TRBV29-1 with TRBJ1-1; D is perhaps TRBD1 (5 bases). V lost 8 bases and J 6 bases, leaving 13 bases between the germline ends. The CDR3 runs 11 residues. Germline V gene sequence: CDR1 SQVTM, CDR2 ANQGSEA. Here the CDR3 reads CSSGGRSEAFF. In DNA form, the CDR3 reads TGCAGCTCTGGGGGGAGGTCTGAAGCTTTCTTT.

The chain links TRBV11-1 to TRBJ2-5, with 8 nucleotides matching TRBD2. Germline values: CDR1 SGHAT, CDR2 FQDESV (reference sequence). Trimming cost V 5 bases and J 3 bases; bases outside gene matches: 8. The CDR3 consists of 15 residues. CDR3 loop: CASSATGTREETQYF. The CDR3 DNA sequence: TGTGCCAGCAGCGCGACCGGGACTAGGGAAGAGACCCAGTACTTC.

This chain uses TRBV9 with TRBJ2-3; 9 nucleotides align to TRBD2. This CDR3 is built from 16 residues. The J segment lost 3 bases and the V segment lost 4 bases, leaving 9 bases of the junction unmatched. Germline V gene data show CDR1 as SGDLS and CDR2 as YYNGEE. This chain's CDR3 is CASSPQSGRTTDTQYF. CDR3 DNA: TGTGCCAGCAGCCCCCAAAGCGGGAGGACGACAGATACGCAGTATTTT.

The CDR3 DNA reads as TGTGCCAGCAGCGAGGGACAGGCGTTCTCTGGAAACACCATATATTTT. Translated, it gives CASSEGQAFSGNTIYF. The chain carries TRBV9 and TRBJ1-3; 8 bases line up with TRBD1. The junction had 5 bases not matched to a gene; V was cut back by 3 bases and J by 0 bases. The CDR3 has 16 amino acids. Germline CDR1 reads SGDLS; CDR2 reads YYNGEE.

This chain links TRBV6-6 with TRBJ2-5; 8 bases map to TRBD1. The CDR3 is 12 amino acids. The V gene end was trimmed by 7 bases and the J gene end by 2 bases; junction bases not matched to a gene: 0. Germline CDR1 is MNHNY and CDR2 is SVGAGI (reference sequence). The CDR3 sequence: CASNRGQETQYF. CDR3 coding DNA: TGTGCCAGCAACAGGGGGCAAGAGACCCAGTACTTC.

The chain has TRBV7-9 and TRBJ2-5, with D unclear. The CDR3 is made up of 15 amino acids. CDR1 is SEHNR, CDR2 FQNEAQ, per germline (reference sequence). V lost 3 bases and J lost 5, with 16 bases in between. The CDR3 nucleotides are TGTGCCAGCAGCTTTCCCCGAGGAGTGTCGGAGACCCAGTACTTC. Encoded protein: CASSFPRGVSETQYF.

V and J are TRBV5-6 and TRBJ2-7; tentatively, D is TRBD2 (6 bases). Germline V lookup: CDR1 SGHDT, CDR2 YYEEEE. This CDR3 has 14 residues. The germline V and J ends were trimmed by 3 bases and 2 bases, with 12 bases remaining between them. CDR3: CASSSISGTYEQYF. As DNA, the CDR3 is TGTGCCAGCAGCTCCATTAGCGGAACCTACGAGCAGTACTTC.

The genes are TRBV18 and TRBJ2-5; 8 bases agree with TRBD2. Germline assignment: CDR1 KGHSH and CDR2 LQKENI. Unmatched junction bases numbered 2, after V lost 3 bases and J lost 5 bases. The CDR3 sequence is 13 residues long. The CDR3 DNA reads TGTGCCAGCTCACCGGGACTAGAGGAGACCCAGTACTTC. Its translation is CASSPGLEETQYF. Drawing the rest from reference TRBV18 and TRBJ2-5, the complete variable domain is NAGVMQNPRHLVRRRGQEARLRCSPMKGHSHVYWYRQLPEEGLKFMVYLQKENIIDESGMPKERFSAEFPKEGPSILRIQQVVRGDSAAYFCASSPGLEETQYFGPGTRLLVL.

V usage is TRBV4-2 and J usage is TRBJ2-3; 10 bases line up with TRBD2. J gave up 2 bases and V 5 bases, and 13 bases lay outside the gene matches. CDR1 is LGHNA, CDR2 YNFKEQ, per germline. This CDR3 spans 18 amino acids. The CDR3 protein is CASSSRLSSGGNTDTQYF. CDR3 in DNA: TGTGCCAGCAGCTCCAGATTATCTAGCGGGGGAAACACAGATACGCAGTATTTT.

This chain links TRBV4-3 with TRBJ2-3; D perhaps matches TRBD1 (6 bases). Germline lookup yields CDR1 LGHNA and CDR2 YSLEER. The CDR3 covers 16 residues. V was shortened by 1 base and J by 1 base, with 12 bases between the two germline ends. CDR3 region: CASSQGNRVGTDTQYF. The CDR3 nucleotides are TGCGCCAGCAGCCAAGGGAACAGGGTTGGCACAGATACGCAGTATTTT.

The chain is built from TRBV19 and TRBJ1-5, with D unresolved. This CDR3 has 16 residues. V gave up 3 bases and J gave up 5 bases, with 17 bases separating them. Per germline, CDR1 LNHDA and CDR2 SQIVND (reference sequence). The CDR3 loop is CASSMKSLSMDQPQHF. The CDR3 bases are TGTGCCAGTAGTATGAAGTCCCTTTCTATGGATCAGCCCCAGCATTTT.

The rearrangement links TRBV6-5 to TRBJ1-2; TRBD1 is a possible D gene (5 bases). The CDR3 consists of 11 residues. Trimming cost V 6 bases and J 7 bases, with 9 bases left between them. Germline loops: CDR1 MNHEY, CDR2 SVGAGI. For the CDR3, the DNA is TGTGCCAGCAGCGACGGGGGTGGCTACACCTTC. Translating it yields CASSDGGGYTF.

This chain joins TRBV6-5 and TRBJ1-2; 8 bases are a match to TRBD1. The germline V gene encodes CDR1 MNHEY and CDR2 SVGAGI. There are 12 residues in the CDR3. The trim removed 5 bases at V and 6 bases at J, leaving 2 bases unmatched. The CDR3 region is CASSLDRDGYTF. The CDR3, as DNA: TGTGCCAGCAGTCTGGACAGGGATGGCTACACCTTC.